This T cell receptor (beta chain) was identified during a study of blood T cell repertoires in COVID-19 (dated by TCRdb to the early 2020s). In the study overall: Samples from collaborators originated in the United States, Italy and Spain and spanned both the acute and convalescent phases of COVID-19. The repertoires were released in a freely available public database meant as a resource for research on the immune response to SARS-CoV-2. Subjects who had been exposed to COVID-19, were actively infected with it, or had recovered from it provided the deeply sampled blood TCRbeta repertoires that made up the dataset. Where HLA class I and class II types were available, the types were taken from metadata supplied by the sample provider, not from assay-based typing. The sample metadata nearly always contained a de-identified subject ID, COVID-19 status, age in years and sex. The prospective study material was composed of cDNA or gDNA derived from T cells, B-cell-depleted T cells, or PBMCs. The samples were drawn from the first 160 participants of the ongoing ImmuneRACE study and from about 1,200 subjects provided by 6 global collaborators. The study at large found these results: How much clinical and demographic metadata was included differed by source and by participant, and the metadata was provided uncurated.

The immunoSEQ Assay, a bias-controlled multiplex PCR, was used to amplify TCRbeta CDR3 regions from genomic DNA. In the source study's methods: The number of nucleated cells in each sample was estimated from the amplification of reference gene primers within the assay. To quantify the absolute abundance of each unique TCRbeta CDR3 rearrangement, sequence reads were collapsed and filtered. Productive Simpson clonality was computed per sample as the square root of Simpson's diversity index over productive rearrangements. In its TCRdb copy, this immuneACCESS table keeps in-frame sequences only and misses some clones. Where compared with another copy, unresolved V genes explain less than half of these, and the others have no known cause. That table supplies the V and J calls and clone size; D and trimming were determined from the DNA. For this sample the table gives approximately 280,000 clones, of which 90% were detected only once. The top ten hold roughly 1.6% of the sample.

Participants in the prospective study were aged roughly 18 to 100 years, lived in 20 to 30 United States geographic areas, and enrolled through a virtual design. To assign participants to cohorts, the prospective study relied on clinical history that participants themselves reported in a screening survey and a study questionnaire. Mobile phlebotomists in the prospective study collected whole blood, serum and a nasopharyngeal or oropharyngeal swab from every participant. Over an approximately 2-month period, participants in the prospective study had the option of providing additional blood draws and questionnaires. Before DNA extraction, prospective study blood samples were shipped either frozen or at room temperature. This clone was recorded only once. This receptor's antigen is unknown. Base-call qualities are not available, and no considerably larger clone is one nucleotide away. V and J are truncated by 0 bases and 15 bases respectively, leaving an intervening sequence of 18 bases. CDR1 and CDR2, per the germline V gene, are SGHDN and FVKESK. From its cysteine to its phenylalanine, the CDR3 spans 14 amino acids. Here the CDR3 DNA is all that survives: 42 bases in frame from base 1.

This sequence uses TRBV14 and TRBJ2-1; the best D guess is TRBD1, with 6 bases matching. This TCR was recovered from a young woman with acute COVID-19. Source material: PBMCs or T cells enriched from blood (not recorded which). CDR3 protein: CASSQDFWTAMWFF. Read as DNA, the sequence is TGTGCCAGCAGCCAAGATTTTTGGACAGCGATGTGGTTCTTC. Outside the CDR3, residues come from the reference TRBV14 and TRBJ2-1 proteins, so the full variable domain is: EAGVTQFPSHSVIEKGQTVTLRCDPISGHDNLYWYRRVMGKEIKFLLHFVKESKQDESGMPNNRFLAERTGGTYSTLKVQPAELEDSGVYFCASSQDFWTAMWFFGPGTRLTVL.